The clone carrying this TCR beta chain was seen just once. Antigen: not known. Because the CDR3 is missing its conserved closing phenylalanine or tryptophan, this is likely a read error. The sample belongs to a study of tumor and adjacent non-tumor tissue in lung cancer. The V gene's germline CDR1 is MNHEY and CDR2 SVGAGI. This CDR3 contains 16 residues. Whole-study results and caveats: Shorter survival was associated with higher TCR diversity in tumors.

No cell sorting was done before RNA was extracted from the tissue. The library came from three nested PCR rounds adapted from ARM-PCR protocols. TCRdb ran MiXCR on the multiplex PCR reads and lists one entry per CDR3 protein. The sample carries fewer than 100,000 distinct CDR3 sequences, around 70% recorded once. V is TRBV6-5 and J is TRBJ2-7, with D possibly matching TRBD2 (5 bases). Sequencing was carried out using lung tumor tissue. The TCR was taken from a woman in her thirties or forties with non-small cell lung cancer. The CDR3 coding sequence is TGTGCCAGCAGTTACTTGGGTAGCGTGATTGCCTACGAACAGTACATC. Translated, it gives CASSYLGSVIAYEQYI.